These 28 T cell receptor beta chains were all obtained from the same sample, sequenced in a study of shared clonotypes between healthy human individuals. Naive-designated CD8 cells lacked CD45RO, were positively enriched for CCR7, and omitted terminally differentiated effector memory CD45RA+ cells. Libraries were prepared by immunoSEQ multiplex PCR; TCRdb keeps only in-frame clonotypes and omits some of them. The table has roughly 2.1 million clones, roughly 91% seen once. What was sequenced was naive CD8+ T cells from PBMCs. The receptors were sampled from a man aged 18 to 35 in good health. Some clones in this sample may be carry-over from other donors' samples.

The table lists this clone with a count of one. J is TRBJ1-6 and V is TRBV2, with unresolved D. V was clipped by 8 bases and J by 5 bases, with 13 bases between them. The CDR3 contains 14 residues. In germline, CDR1 is SNHLY, CDR2 FYNNEI. CDR3 protein: CASCGRENNSPLHF. The CDR3 nucleotides are TGTGCCAGCTGCGGGCGAGAGAATAATTCACCCCTCCACTTT.

The chain combines TRBV5-6 with TRBJ2-1; 7 bases match TRBD1. Germline lookup yields CDR1 SGHDT and CDR2 YYEEEE. Trimming at V came to 3 bases and at J to 0 bases, leaving 6 bases not matched to a gene. The CDR3 is 16 residues long. Here the CDR3 reads CASSSGTASSYNEQFF. CDR3 DNA sequence: TGTGCCAGCAGCTCCGGGACAGCTAGCTCCTACAATGAGCAGTTCTTC.

The J gene is TRBJ1-2, the V gene TRBV9; 8 bases agree with TRBD1. The CDR3 consists of 14 residues. The germline gives CDR1 SGDLS, CDR2 YYNGEE. The trim removed 0 bases at V and 4 bases at J, leaving 2 bases unmatched. CDR3 sequence: CASSVATGGYGYTF. The CDR3 bases are TGTGCCAGCAGCGTAGCTACAGGGGGCTATGGCTACACCTTC.

This clone was counted a few times. For the CDR3, the DNA is TGTGCCTGGGACTACGGAAACACCATATATTTT. It translates to CAWDYGNTIYF. J is TRBJ1-3 and V is TRBV30; D gene ambiguous. The V end lost 5 bases, the J end lost 4 bases, and 6 bases lay between the germline ends. The CDR3 has 11 amino acids. Germline V gives CDR1 GTSNPN, CDR2 SVGIG (reference sequence). Full variable domain (remainder filled in from reference TRBV30 and TRBJ1-3): SQTIHQWPATLVQPVGSPLSLECTVEGTSNPNLYWYRQAAGRGLQLLFYSVGIGQISSEVPQNLSASRPQDRQFILSSKKLLLSDSGFYLCAWDYGNTIYFGEGSWLTVV.

V and J are TRBV7-2 and TRBJ1-1, with D possibly matching TRBD1 (6 bases). The germline CDR1 and CDR2 sequences are SGHTA and FQGNSA. This CDR3 is 15 amino acids long. The V gene lost 1 base and the J gene lost 0 bases, with 9 bases spanning the gap. The CDR3 spells CASSLVGGVNTEAFF. DNA of the CDR3: TGTGCCAGCAGCTTAGTAGGGGGGGTGAACACTGAAGCTTTCTTT.

The chain joins TRBV7-2 to TRBJ2-3, with D perhaps assigned TRBD1 or TRBD2 (5 bases each). V was cut by 5 bases and J by 2 bases, with 14 bases left in between. Germline assignment: CDR1 SGHTA and CDR2 FQGNSA. The CDR3 has 15 residues. In DNA form, the CDR3 reads TGTGCCAGCAGCCGCTCCGGGGCACTCACAGATACGCAGTATTTT. It encodes CASSRSGALTDTQYF. Full variable domain (remainder filled in from reference TRBV7-2 and TRBJ2-3): GAGVSQSPSNKVTEKGKDVELRCDPISGHTALYWYRQSLGQGLEFLIYFQGNSAPDKSGLPSDRFSAERTGGSVSTLTIQRTQQEDSAVYLCASSRSGALTDTQYFGPGTRLTVL.

The gene calls are TRBV15 and TRBJ1-2; TRBD1 agrees at 8 bases. The CDR3 is made up of 16 amino acids. Trimming cost V 5 bases and J 3 bases; bases outside gene matches: 11. Germline-derived CDR1 and CDR2 are LNHNV and YYDKDF (reference sequence). The CDR3 protein is CATSGGGRTGHYGYTF. As DNA, the CDR3 is TGTGCCACCAGCGGAGGGGGCAGGACAGGGCACTATGGCTACACCTTC.

The J gene is TRBJ2-1, the V gene TRBV7-2, with D unresolved. The V end was cut by 1 base, the J end by 6 bases, with 7 bases between. The CDR3 consists of 13 residues. Per germline, CDR1 SGHTA and CDR2 FQGNSA. The CDR3 loop is CASSLDQGNEQFF. The CDR3, as DNA: TGTGCCAGCAGCTTAGACCAAGGCAATGAGCAGTTCTTC. The variable domain in full, with the rest retrieved from reference TRBV7-2 and TRBJ2-1, is GAGVSQSPSNKVTEKGKDVELRCDPISGHTALYWYRQSLGQGLEFLIYFQGNSAPDKSGLPSDRFSAERTGGSVSTLTIQRTQQEDSAVYLCASSLDQGNEQFFGPGTRLTVL.

This chain uses TRBV6-5 with TRBJ2-4, with D unclear. The V end lost 7 bases, the J end lost 0 bases, and 10 bases lay between the germline ends. The CDR3 is 14 amino acids. The V gene's germline CDR1 is MNHEY and CDR2 SVGAGI. CDR3 protein: CASTDGLAKNIQYF. The CDR3 bases are TGTGCCAGCACCGACGGCCTAGCCAAAAACATTCAGTACTTC.

In DNA, the CDR3 is TGCGCCAGCAGCCCTAGGGAAATCTCTGGAAACACCATATATTTT. It encodes CASSPREISGNTIYF. The chain couples TRBV4-1 to TRBJ1-3; D remains ambiguous. Looked up from germline, CDR1 is MGHRA and CDR2 is YSYEKL. V lost 4 bases to trimming and J lost 0 bases, with 10 bases between them. The length of the CDR3 is 15 residues.

This chain uses TRBV9 with TRBJ2-6, with unresolved D. Germline CDR1 reads SGDLS; CDR2 reads YYNGEE. Trimming shortened V by 0 bases and J by 1 base, and 20 bases separated the two germline ends. This CDR3 has 20 residues. The CDR3 DNA follows: TGTGCCAGCAGCGTAGCTACCCGAGGTCGTTCTAGGTCTGGGGCCAACGTCCTGACTTTC. It specifies CASSVATRGRSRSGANVLTF.

This clone turned up a few times. V usage is TRBV7-9 and J usage is TRBJ1-4, with D possibly TRBD1 on 5 matching bases. The V and J ends lost 5 bases and 8 bases respectively, with 18 bases between them. The CDR3 runs 15 residues. In germline, CDR1 is SEHNR, CDR2 FQNEAQ (reference sequence). The CDR3 reads CASSPVTGTFEKLFF. The CDR3 DNA sequence: TGTGCCAGCAGCCCTGTTACCGGGACCTTCGAAAAACTGTTTTTT.

This sequence joins TRBV5-6 and TRBJ1-1; 7 positions match TRBD1. The CDR3 is made up of 14 amino acids. Germline V gene lookup returns CDR1 SGHDT and CDR2 YYEEEE. Losses at the gene ends were 2 bases for V and 2 bases for J; bases not matched to a gene: 3. The CDR3 DNA follows: TGTGCCAGCAGCTTCACAGGGGAAAACACTGAAGCTTTCTTT. It specifies CASSFTGENTEAFF.

This clone was seen only once. The chain has TRBV28 and TRBJ2-1; D perhaps matches TRBD2 (5 bases). The V gene lost 2 bases and the J gene lost 7 bases, with 12 bases spanning the gap. The CDR3 totals 14 residues. Germline V lookup: CDR1 MDHEN, CDR2 SYDVKM. The chain's CDR3 is CASSLLDSANEQFF. In DNA, the CDR3 is TGTGCCAGCAGTTTACTGGACTCTGCGAATGAGCAGTTCTTC.

This chain joins TRBV28 and TRBJ1-5; unclear D gene. CDR1 is MDHEN, CDR2 SYDVKM, per germline. This CDR3 is 15 amino acids long. Trimming cost V 3 bases and J 3 bases, with 12 bases left between them. The CDR3 DNA follows: TGTGCCAGCAGTTTGAGTGGTCAGCACAATCAGCCCCAGCATTTT. It codes for CASSLSGQHNQPQHF.

V and J are TRBV13 and TRBJ1-2; D remains ambiguous. V was shortened by 5 bases and J by 6 bases, with 19 bases between the two germline ends. This CDR3 spans 15 amino acids. From germline, CDR1 is PRHDT and CDR2 FYEKMQ (reference sequence). The CDR3 is CASSPTPGTAHGYTF. CDR3 coding DNA: TGTGCCAGCAGCCCTACCCCAGGTACGGCTCATGGCTACACCTTC.

The rearrangement joins TRBV4-3 to TRBJ2-2; D possibly corresponds to TRBD1 (5 bases). The CDR3 runs to 16 residues. V lost 4 bases and J lost 0, with 12 bases in between. The germline CDR1 and CDR2 sequences are LGHNA and YSLEER. CDR3: CASSRDQGPNTGELFF. CDR3 coding DNA: TGCGCCAGCAGCCGGGATCAGGGTCCGAACACCGGGGAGCTGTTTTTT.

This clone is a singleton in its sample. The gene calls are TRBV6-5 and TRBJ2-5, with D perhaps TRBD1 (6 bases). This CDR3 region has 14 residues. Trimming removed 2 bases from V and 5 bases from J, with 12 bases in between. The V gene's germline CDR1 is MNHEY and CDR2 SVGAGI. Written as DNA, the CDR3 is TGTGCCAGCAGTTACGGGGCAGGGGTCGAGACCCAGTACTTC. Its protein product is CASSYGAGVETQYF.

V gene TRBV21-1 combines with J gene TRBJ1-4. TRBV21-1 is described as a pseudogene. The CDR3 runs to 11 residues. The DNA for the CDR3 is TGTGCCAGCAGGGAAAAGGAAAAACTGTTTTTT. Its protein is CASREKEKLFF.

The V call is TRBV4-2, the J call TRBJ2-5, with 8 nucleotides matching TRBD2. The ends lost 3 bases at V and 2 bases at J; junction bases unmatched: 5. Germline CDR1 LGHNA, CDR2 YNFKEQ. This CDR3 is 15 amino acids long. Here the CDR3 DNA reads TGTGCCAGCAGCCAGTCACTAGCGGATCAAGAGACCCAGTACTTC. Its protein product is CASSQSLADQETQYF.

The chain is built from TRBV9 and TRBJ2-1, with TRBD2 matching over 11 bases. CDR1 is SGDLS, CDR2 YYNGEE, per germline. The V and J ends lost 0 bases and 7 bases, in that order; junction bases with no gene match: 9. This CDR3 is 17 amino acids long. CDR3 sequence (DNA): TGTGCCAGCAGCGTAGGACTAGCGGGATGGTACCGGAATGAGCAGTTCTTC. Protein product: CASSVGLAGWYRNEQFF.

The chain couples TRBV11-3 to TRBJ2-5; weak D call: TRBD1 (5 bases). Germline V gene data show CDR1 as SGHNT and CDR2 as YENEEA. The CDR3 is 13 residues long. V was trimmed by 7 bases and J by 4 bases, leaving 13 bases between them. CDR3 in amino acids: CASKRRGTETQYF. In DNA form, the CDR3 reads TGTGCCAGCAAGAGAAGGGGAACAGAGACCCAGTACTTC.

The rearrangement links TRBV18 to TRBJ2-7; 14 bases line up with TRBD2. This CDR3 is 18 amino acids long. The junction had 10 bases not matched to a gene; V was cut back by 2 bases and J by 4 bases. Germline-derived CDR1 and CDR2 are KGHSH and LQKENI. The CDR3 sequence: CASSPEGGGLAGAYEQYF. The CDR3 DNA follows: TGTGCCAGCTCACCAGAGGGAGGGGGACTAGCGGGAGCATACGAGCAGTACTTC.

CDR3 residues: CASSLHPGREYEQYF. The CDR3, as DNA: TGTGCCAGCAGCTTACACCCTGGCAGGGAATACGAGCAGTACTTC. This chain joins TRBV5-4 and TRBJ2-7; weak D call: TRBD1 (5 bases). V was trimmed by 2 bases and J by 4 bases, leaving 16 bases between them. Germline assignment: CDR1 SGHNT and CDR2 YYREEE (reference sequence). The CDR3 has 15 amino acids.

The chain employs TRBV7-9 and TRBJ2-7; D perhaps matches TRBD2 (6 bases). V lost 10 bases and J lost 5, with 18 bases in between. The CDR3 contains 13 residues. Germline V gene lookup returns CDR1 SEHNR and CDR2 FQNEAQ (reference sequence). The CDR3 loop is CATREDMGDEQYF. CDR3 in DNA: TGTGCCACTAGGGAGGACATGGGAGACGAGCAGTACTTC.

This sequence joins TRBV11-3 and TRBJ2-1; TRBD2 aligns across 13 bases. The CDR3 sequence is 19 residues long. Germline CDR1 reads SGHNT; CDR2 reads YENEEA. With V trimmed by 0 bases and J by 1 base, 6 bases remained unmatched. The chain's CDR3 is CASSLDTSGRGRSYNEQFF. CDR3 bases: TGTGCCAGCAGCTTAGACACTAGCGGGAGGGGGAGGTCCTACAATGAGCAGTTCTTC.

The DNA for the CDR3 is TGTGCCAGCAGCCTAGGACAGACGGTCACCAATGAGCAGTTCTTC. Protein product: CASSLGQTVTNEQFF. The V and J genes are TRBV6-5 and TRBJ2-1; a weak D match, TRBD1 (6 bases). Trimming left V 6 bases short and J 6 bases short, with 18 bases between. The CDR3 contains 15 residues. CDR1 MNHEY and CDR2 SVGAGI come from the germline V gene.

The chain links TRBV7-2 to TRBJ1-1, with 7 nucleotides matching TRBD1. Trimming removed 4 bases from V and 4 bases from J; junction bases left unmatched: 6. The CDR3 totals 14 residues. Germline V lookup: CDR1 SGHTA, CDR2 FQGNSA. The CDR3 nucleotides are TGTGCCAGCAGCTACCCACGACAGGGCACTGAAGCTTTCTTT. Translation: CASSYPRQGTEAFF.